This entry concerns a single T cell receptor beta chain. What it binds is unknown. The sample originates from a study of CD8+ T cells in alopecia areata. The study, taken as a whole, reports: Normal scalp showed lower clonality than lesional scalp, especially alopecia totalis/universalis.

RNA extraction and reverse transcription yielded cDNA as sequencing template. The assay was immunoSEQ multiplex PCR, and TCRdb's table has in-frame clones only and misses some. The data show roughly 150,000 clones, around 57% seen once. This TCR came from a human donor in good health. The specimen sequenced was CD4+ T cells sorted from blood.

This chain's CDR3 is CASSPRASVPSETQYF. CDR3 sequence (DNA): TGTGCCAGCAGCCCCCGCGCCAGCGTACCGTCGGAGACCCAGTACTTC. The J gene is TRBJ2-5, the V gene TRBV4-2, with D unresolved. In germline, CDR1 is LGHNA, CDR2 YNFKEQ. The CDR3 totals 16 residues. The V gene lost 4 bases and the J gene lost 5 bases, with 20 bases spanning the gap.